The subject of this entry is one T cell receptor (beta chain). Its matching antigen is unknown. This record comes from a study of shared clonotypes between healthy human individuals. Points from the study as a whole: Donor scarcity curtailed the genetic and exposure-history diversity represented herein. Sorted-subset sequencing was shown by rarefaction to be incomplete despite large depth.

Deletions cut 5 bases from V and 3 bases from J, with 10 bases between. CDR1 and CDR2 (germline): PRHDT, FYEKMQ (reference sequence). CDR3 length: 13 residues. The data were produced by immunoSEQ multiplex PCR, yet TCRdb's version contains in-frame clones alone and is incomplete. The table shows approximately 2.3 million clones, with approximately 93% occurring only once. The receptor was derived from a man between 18 and 35 years old in good health. Some clones in this sample may be carry-over from other donors' samples. The source material was naive CD4+ T cells from PBMCs. Subset: CD45RA+ positively selected. The chain is built from TRBV13 and TRBJ2-5, with D possibly TRBD1 on 5 matching bases. The CDR3 region has the DNA TGTGCCAGCAGCCTTGGGGCGAAAGAGACCCAGTACTTC. This encodes CASSLGAKETQYF.